Sequencing of this T cell receptor (beta chain) was carried out in a study of T cells in Graves' hyperthyroidism and ophthalmopathy. Study-wide findings and caveats: Ophthalmopathy onset followed model prediction by a median about 6.9 months.

Amplification of TCR beta CDR3 regions was performed using RNA transcripts as template. Researchers ran a first-round RT-PCR on the TCR CDR3 using the HTBI primer set. TCRdb recomputed calls from the multiplex PCR reads with MiXCR, one row per CDR3 protein. The data contain over 300,000 distinct CDR3 sequences, 14% of them singletons. It was considered stable Graves' hyperthyroidism when ophthalmopathy did not progress within 18 months. Diagnosis rested on symptoms, serum thyroxine and TRAb, thyroid ultrasound, and orbital computed tomography. Germline V lookup: CDR1 WSHSY, CDR2 SAAADI. This CDR3 is 19 amino acids long. J gave up 3 bases and V 0 bases, and 14 bases lay outside the gene matches. This clonotype was detected only a few times. The antigen remains unidentified.

The TCR sequence derives from a woman aged 60 to 75 with Graves' hyperthyroidism. The sample comprised blood. The genes are TRBV10-2 and TRBJ2-1; 7 positions match TRBD2. CDR3 loop: CASSESFWGAGRGYNEQFF. For the CDR3, the DNA is TGCGCCAGCAGTGAGTCGTTTTGGGGAGCGGGAAGGGGCTACAATGAGCAGTTCTTC.